This passage covers 6 T cell receptor beta chains from one sample sequenced in a study of metastatic and nonmetastatic thyroid tumors. TCRdb called clones again from the PCR reads with MiXCR. The data hold 20,000 to 25,000 clones, with 15% to 18% observed a single time. Each patient came to thyroid surgery without any prior treatment (of any kind). Input material: blood. Every receptor here comes from a female donor with papillary thyroid cancer or a benign thyroid nodule (not recorded which). Some clones in this sample may be carry-over from other donors' samples.

This clone came up many times. This chain links TRBV12-3 or TRBV12-4 with TRBJ2-2; D is uncertain. This CDR3 has 15 amino acids. The germline V and J ends were trimmed by 3 bases and 5 bases, with 13 bases remaining between them. In DNA, the CDR3 is TGTGCCAGCAGTTTGAGGCCCGTGTCAACCGGGGAGCTGTTTTTT. It translates to CASSLRPVSTGELFF.

The table lists this clone with many counts. The chain recombines TRBV2 with TRBJ1-2; TRBD1 matches at 9 bases. The V segment lost 4 bases and the J segment 0 bases; nucleotides outside the gene matches: 15. The CDR3 length is 19 residues. The germline gives CDR1 SNHLY, CDR2 FYNNEI. CDR3 DNA: TGTGCCAGCAGTGGGTTCGGGACAGGGAACGCCCAAGCTAACTATGGCTACACCTTC. Residues: CASSGFGTGNAQANYGYTF.

In this sample, this clone turned up many times. Mismatch with germline at one junction end may stem from a read error. The chain links TRBV12-3 or TRBV12-4 to TRBJ1-5, with D possibly matching TRBD1 (5 bases). The CDR3 runs to 12 residues. The CDR3 loop is CASSQDNLPQHF. The CDR3 region has the DNA TGTGCCAGCAGTCAGGACAATCTGCCCCAGCATTTT.

This clone was counted many times. Since a much larger clone is just one base distant, this may be a read error. The chain employs TRBV28 and TRBJ2-3, with 7 bases identical to TRBD1. CDR1 is MDHEN and CDR2 is SYDVKM in the germline V gene. The length of the CDR3 is 16 residues. With 4 bases clipped from V and 2 bases from J, the junction kept 9 bases outside the gene matches. The CDR3 loop reads CASSSFRTGDTDTQYF. CDR3 nucleotides: TGTGCCAGCAGTTCCTTTAGGACAGGCGACACAGATACGCAGTATTTT.

A remark on this clone: A much bigger clone sits one base away, suggesting this may be a read error. The chain recombines TRBV18 with TRBJ2-7; D is unresolved. Per germline, CDR1 KGHSH and CDR2 LQKENI. This CDR3 comprises 11 residues. CDR3 nucleotide sequence: TGTGTCAGCTCACCCTCCTACGAGCAGTACTTC. Translated, it gives CVSSPSYEQYF. The entire variable domain, with the rest obtained from reference TRBV18 and TRBJ2-7, is as follows: NAGVMQNPRHLVRRRGQEARLRCSPMKGHSHVYWYRQLPEEGLKFMVYLQKENIIDESGMPKERFSAEFPKEGPSILRIQQVVRGDSAAYFCVSSPSYEQYFGPGTRLTVT.

There are many counts of this clone. The chain links TRBV5-1 to TRBJ2-5; D remains ambiguous. Germline CDR1 and CDR2: SGHRS and YFSETQ. V lost 4 bases, J lost 0 bases, and 10 bases lay in between. The CDR3 is 14 residues long. The CDR3 nucleotides are TGCGCCAGCAGCAAATCGGGCCACCAAGAGACCCAGTACTTC. This gives the protein CASSKSGHQETQYF.